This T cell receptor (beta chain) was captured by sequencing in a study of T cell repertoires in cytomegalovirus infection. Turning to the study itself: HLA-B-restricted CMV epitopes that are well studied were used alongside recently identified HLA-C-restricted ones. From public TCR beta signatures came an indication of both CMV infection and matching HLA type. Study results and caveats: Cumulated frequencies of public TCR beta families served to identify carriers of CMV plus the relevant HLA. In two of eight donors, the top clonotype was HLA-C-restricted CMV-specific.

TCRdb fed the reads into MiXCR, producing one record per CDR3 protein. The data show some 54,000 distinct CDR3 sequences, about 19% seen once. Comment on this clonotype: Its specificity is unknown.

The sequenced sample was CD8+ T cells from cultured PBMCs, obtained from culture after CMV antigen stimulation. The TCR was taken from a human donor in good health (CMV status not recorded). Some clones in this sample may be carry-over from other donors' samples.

DNA for the CDR3: TGTGCCAGCTCCGTAGAGTCGGGGCGGACTGAAGCTTTCTTT. Protein sequence: CASSVESGRTEAFF. The chain carries TRBV7-9 and TRBJ1-1; tentative D call: TRBD1 (5 bases). Looked up from germline, CDR1 is SEHNR and CDR2 is FQNEAQ (reference sequence). This CDR3 is built from 14 residues. V was cut by 8 bases and J by 5 bases, with 18 bases left in between.